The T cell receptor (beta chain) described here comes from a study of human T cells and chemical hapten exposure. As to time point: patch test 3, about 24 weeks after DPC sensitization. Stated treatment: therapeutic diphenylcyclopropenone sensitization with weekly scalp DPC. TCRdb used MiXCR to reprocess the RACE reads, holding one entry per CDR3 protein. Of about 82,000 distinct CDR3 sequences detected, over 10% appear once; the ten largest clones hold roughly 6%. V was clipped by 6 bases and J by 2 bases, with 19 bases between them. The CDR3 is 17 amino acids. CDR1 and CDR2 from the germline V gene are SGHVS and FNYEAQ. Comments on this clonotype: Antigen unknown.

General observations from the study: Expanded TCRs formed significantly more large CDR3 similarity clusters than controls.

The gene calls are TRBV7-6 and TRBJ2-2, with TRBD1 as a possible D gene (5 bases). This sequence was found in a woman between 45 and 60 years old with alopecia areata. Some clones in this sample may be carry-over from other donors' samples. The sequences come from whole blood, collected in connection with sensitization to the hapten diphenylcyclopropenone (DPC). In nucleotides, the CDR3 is TGTGCCAGCAGTCGCAACCAGGGCGCCCAAAACACCGGGGAGCTGTTTTTT. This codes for CASSRNQGAQNTGELFF. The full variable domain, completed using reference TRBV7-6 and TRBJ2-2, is GAGVSQSPRYKVTKRGQDVALRCDPISGHVSLYWYRQALGQGPEFLTYFNYEAQQDKSGLPNDRFSAERPEGSISTLTIQRTEQRDSAMYRCASSRNQGAQNTGELFFGEGSRLTVL.